A single sample gave rise to the 19 T cell receptor beta chains below, sequenced in a study of control samples from healthy donors and cancer patients. Assay used: immunoSEQ multiplex PCR; TCRdb lists only in-frame clones, some missing. This sample has about 130,000 clones; roughly 92% occur once, and the top ten carry roughly 6%. The sequencing input was blood. Receptor source: a man between 18 and 35 years old in good health.

This chain uses TRBV7-9 with TRBJ2-1, with D maybe TRBD1 (6 bases). The germline V gene has CDR1 SEHNR and CDR2 FQNEAQ (reference sequence). CDR3 length: 14 residues. Trimming took off 6 bases at V and 4 bases at J, with 13 bases between the two ends. CDR3 DNA sequence: TGTGCCAGCAGGGGACAACCAGAGTACAATGAGCAGTTCTTC. This translates into CASRGQPEYNEQFF.

The rearrangement joins TRBV19 to TRBJ2-1; 13 positions agree with TRBD2. The CDR3 covers 15 residues. The germline CDR1 and CDR2 sequences are LNHDA and SQIVND (reference sequence). V lost 6 bases, J lost 7 bases, and 6 bases stayed unmatched. The CDR3, as DNA: TGTGCCAGTAGGTTACTAGCGGGGGGGCGGAATGAGCAGTTCTTC. It translates to CASRLLAGGRNEQFF.

This sequence joins TRBV27 and TRBJ1-4; D remains ambiguous. V lost 6 bases and J 3 bases, leaving 8 bases between the germline ends. Germline V gives CDR1 MNHEY, CDR2 SMNVEV (reference sequence). The CDR3 covers 13 residues. In DNA, the CDR3 is TGTGCCAGCAGAACGGGAGCTAATGAAAAACTGTTTTTT. Amino acid sequence: CASRTGANEKLFF.

V and J are TRBV7-2 and TRBJ2-2; D remains unclear. V dropped 0 bases and J dropped 0 bases, with 5 bases sitting between them. The V gene's germline CDR1 is SGHTA and CDR2 FQGNSA. This CDR3 spans 15 amino acids. CDR3 loop: CASSLAQTNTGELFF. The CDR3 DNA reads TGTGCCAGCAGCTTAGCACAAACGAACACCGGGGAGCTGTTTTTT.

The chain carries TRBV5-1 and TRBJ2-3; D gene unclear. The CDR3 contains 16 residues. V was shortened by 4 bases and J by 0 bases, with 15 bases between the two germline ends. CDR1 and CDR2 (germline): SGHRS, YFSETQ. The CDR3 region is CASSPLGSRSTDTQYF. In nucleotides, the CDR3 is TGCGCCAGCAGCCCCTTAGGCAGCCGTAGCACAGATACGCAGTATTTT. The full variable domain, completed using reference TRBV5-1 and TRBJ2-3, is KAGVTQTPRYLIKTRGQQVTLSCSPISGHRSVSWYQQTPGQGLQFLFEYFSETQRNKGNFPGRFSGRQFSNSRSEMNVSTLELGDSALYLCASSPLGSRSTDTQYFGPGTRLTVL.

The V and J genes are TRBV19 and TRBJ2-3, with D perhaps TRBD2 (5 bases). In germline, CDR1 is LNHDA, CDR2 SQIVND (reference sequence). The V end was cut by 3 bases, the J end by 0 bases, with 10 bases between. There are 15 residues in the CDR3. The CDR3 coding sequence is TGTGCCAGTAGTATCGGAGGTCAGAGCACAGATACGCAGTATTTT. Translation: CASSIGGQSTDTQYF.

Of note for this clone: This sample also contains other DNA sequences that code for the same CDR3. V is TRBV5-1 and J is TRBJ2-2; 11 bases fit TRBD2. The germline gives CDR1 SGHRS, CDR2 YFSETQ. V was pared by 4 bases and J by 1 base, with 3 bases of the junction left unmatched. This CDR3 has 16 residues. The CDR3 DNA reads as TGCGCCAGCAGCCTGGGGACTAGCGGGAACACCGGGGAGCTGTTTTTT. Encoded protein: CASSLGTSGNTGELFF.

The CDR3 coding sequence is TGTGCCAGCAGCCCCACAGGTTCCGGGGAGCTGTTTTTT. It translates to CASSPTGSGELFF. The chain carries TRBV11-2 and TRBJ2-2, with D perhaps TRBD1 (5 bases). Germline values: CDR1 SGHAT, CDR2 FQNNGV. CDR3 length equals 13 residues. V was trimmed by 5 bases and J by 6 bases, leaving 10 bases between them.

This rearrangement joins TRBV18 to TRBJ2-3; D may correspond to TRBD1 or TRBD2 (6 bases each). The CDR3 is 16 residues long. Looked up from germline, CDR1 is KGHSH and CDR2 is LQKENI. With 3 bases removed from V and 1 base from J, the gap between germline ends came to 14 bases. CDR3 protein: CASSPRETGGTDTQYF. CDR3 DNA: TGTGCCAGCTCACCCCGGGAGACAGGAGGCACAGATACGCAGTATTTT.

The rearrangement uses TRBV5-1 and TRBJ2-3; 8 bases line up with TRBD1. The V and J ends lost 5 bases and 0 bases, in that order; junction bases with no gene match: 5. The CDR3 loop spans 15 amino acids. The germline V gene has CDR1 SGHRS and CDR2 YFSETQ. CDR3 sequence: CASRPQGASTDTQYF. The DNA of the CDR3 is TGCGCCAGCAGGCCGCAGGGGGCCAGCACAGATACGCAGTATTTT.

The rearrangement joins TRBV6-1 to TRBJ2-3; D is unresolved. The CDR3 has 11 residues. Trimming shortened V by 2 bases and J by 6 bases, and 3 bases separated the two germline ends. Germline V gene sequence: CDR1 MNHNS, CDR2 SASEGT. For the CDR3, the DNA is TGTGCCAGCAGTGAAAGGGATACGCAGTATTTT. Protein product: CASSERDTQYF.

The rearrangement joins TRBV6-6 to TRBJ2-2, with no clear D. CDR1 is MNHNY, CDR2 SVGAGI, per germline (reference sequence). Trimming removed 6 bases at V and 6 bases at J, with 11 bases between. This CDR3 has 13 residues. CDR3 in amino acids: CASRRSVAGELFF. The CDR3 coding sequence is TGTGCCAGCAGACGCTCCGTGGCCGGGGAGCTGTTTTTT.

V gene TRBV6-5 combines with J gene TRBJ2-7; D ambiguous. CDR3 length: 12 amino acids. V dropped 8 bases and J dropped 0 bases, with 8 bases sitting between them. Per germline, CDR1 MNHEY and CDR2 SVGAGI. The CDR3 sequence is CASYLFSYEQYF. CDR3 coding DNA: TGTGCCAGCTACCTATTCTCCTACGAGCAGTACTTC.

The chain carries TRBV11-2 and TRBJ2-2, with a weak D call TRBD1 (5 bases). The V end lost 5 bases, the J end lost 0 bases, and 10 bases lay between the germline ends. This CDR3 has 15 residues. CDR1 SGHAT and CDR2 FQNNGV come from the germline V gene. The CDR3 bases are TGTGCCAGCAGCACCTACAGGACGAACACCGGGGAGCTGTTTTTT. It translates to CASSTYRTNTGELFF.

The chain uses TRBV11-1 and TRBJ2-5, with TRBD2 identical over 8 bases. Germline V gene data show CDR1 as SGHAT and CDR2 as FQDESV (reference sequence). J was trimmed by 0 bases and V by 5 bases; bases with no gene match: 5. The CDR3 is 15 residues long. CDR3 sequence reads: CASSLLSGNQETQYF. Here the CDR3 DNA reads TGTGCCAGCAGCCTACTTAGCGGGAACCAAGAGACCCAGTACTTC.

This clone came up once. The chain uses TRBV15 and TRBJ1-1; no definite D call. The CDR3 covers 14 residues. Germline CDR1 is LNHNV and CDR2 is YYDKDF (reference sequence). V was shortened by 3 bases and J by 3 bases, with 11 bases between the two germline ends. The CDR3 here is CATSSDRVDTEAFF. CDR3 DNA: TGTGCCACCAGCAGCGATCGGGTCGACACTGAAGCTTTCTTT.

V gene TRBV11-2 combines with J gene TRBJ2-7; 10 positions agree with TRBD2. This CDR3 region has 15 residues. Trimming at V came to 5 bases and at J to 3 bases, leaving 7 bases not matched to a gene. The germline V gene has CDR1 SGHAT and CDR2 FQNNGV. The CDR3 nucleotides are TGTGCCAGCAGCCGGCTAGCGGGGGACTACTACGAGCAGTACTTC. Its protein product is CASSRLAGDYYEQYF.

The chain carries TRBV23-1 and TRBJ2-1; D not resolved. TRBV23-1 is an ORF for which the function is uncertain. V lost 4 bases and J 6 bases, leaving 22 bases between the germline ends. This CDR3 spans 17 amino acids. CDR3 sequence reads: CASSPRVFLSRINEQFF. In DNA form, the CDR3 reads TGCGCCAGCAGTCCCCGAGTCTTCCTCTCCCGAATCAATGAGCAGTTCTTC.

V is TRBV5-1 and J is TRBJ2-5, with D hard to call. V lost 0 bases and J 5 bases, leaving 17 bases between the germline ends. The CDR3 runs 16 residues. CDR1 is SGHRS and CDR2 is YFSETQ in the germline V gene. DNA for the CDR3: TGCGCCAGCAGCTTGGCCCCTCTACTGAGAGTGGAGACCCAGTACTTC. This gives the protein CASSLAPLLRVETQYF.